This T cell receptor (beta chain) was captured in a study of T cells in Graves' hyperthyroidism and ophthalmopathy. The source material, RNA transcripts, was used to amplify TCR beta CDR3 regions. Carried out on the TCR CDR3, a first-round RT-PCR used the HTBI primer set. TCRdb called the multiplex PCR reads again in MiXCR, with one record for every CDR3 protein. The sample has about 460,000 distinct CDR3 sequences, 20% to 25% seen once; the top ten hold around 54%. This CDR3 has 16 residues. V was trimmed by 6 bases and J by 4 bases, leaving 18 bases between them. Germline V gives CDR1 MDHEN, CDR2 SYDVKM.

This clonotype was obtained from a woman aged 70-85 years with Graves' ophthalmopathy. The sample taken for sequencing was blood. V and J are TRBV28 and TRBJ2-2; TRBD1 is a possible D gene (7 bases). CDR3 protein: CASSILVQGGTGELFF. In nucleotides, the CDR3 is TGTGCCAGCAGCATTTTAGTCCAGGGGGGCACCGGGGAGCTGTTTTTT.